The count of the clone carrying this TCR beta chain is one. These data belong to a study of blood T cell repertoires in COVID-19. Trimming pared 3 bases from V and 11 bases from J, leaving 9 bases between. This CDR3 has 11 amino acids. TCRdb's table, derived via immunoSEQ multiplex PCR, lists solely in-frame clones and lacks some. The profile shows 430,000 or so clones, more than 75% of them singletons. Cohort allocation depended upon clinical history that participants reported. This sequence joins TRBV12-3 or TRBV12-4 and TRBJ2-3; D is perhaps TRBD2 (6 bases). The sequence came from a middle-aged woman who had recovered from COVID-19. Sample: PBMCs or T cells enriched from blood (not recorded which). CDR3 coding DNA: TGTGCCAGCAGTTTTGGGACTCTGCAGTATTTT. Protein sequence: CASSFGTLQYF.